A selection of T cell receptor beta chains follows, all from one sample in a study of blood T cell repertoires in COVID-19. Sequencing was performed with immunoSEQ multiplex PCR; in TCRdb, only in-frame clones are kept and a portion is missing. The repertoire includes over 55,000 clones, more than 75% of them detected once, and roughly 15% sits in the top ten. The material sequenced was peripheral blood. All receptors derive from a woman of 80 years or more with acute or convalescent COVID-19. The CDR3 runs from the conserved cysteine through the conserved F or W. A D gene is named only where the DNA matches it firmly. Size tells how often a clone was seen (once, few, many) or the class of an expanded clone, and some rows leave it out.

d_call,cdr3_length,v_call,clone_size,j_call,cdr3_aa,cdr3_nt
-,19,TRBV24-1,-,TRBJ2-6,CATSDTAIQGGSGANVLTF,TGTGCCACCAGTGATACTGCAATTCAGGGGGGTTCTGGGGCCAACGTCCTGACTTTC
TRBD2,15,TRBV6-2/TRBV6-3,few,TRBJ2-1,CASSYRGRARDEQFF,TGTGCCAGCAGTTACCGGGGGAGGGCTAGGGATGAGCAGTTCTTC
-,16,TRBV5-8,-,TRBJ1-2,CASIRDNQMTNYGYTF,TGTGCCAGCATACGGGACAACCAAATGACGAACTATGGCTACACCTTC
-,16,TRBV5-1,-,TRBJ2-7,CASSLALGLQSYEQYF,TGCGCCAGCAGCTTGGCCTTAGGACTCCAATCCTACGAGCAGTACTTC
-,14,TRBV5-1,-,TRBJ2-7,CASSPWTGRGEQYF,TGCGCCAGCAGCCCCTGGACAGGGAGGGGCGAGCAGTACTTC
-,11,TRBV24-1,-,TRBJ1-2,CATSDYFGYTF,TGTGCCACCAGTGATTACTTCGGCTACACCTTC
TRBD2,17,TRBV6-2/TRBV6-3,-,TRBJ2-7,CASSYGGGWKPTYEQYF,TGTGCCAGCAGTTACGGGGGGGGTTGGAAACCGACCTACGAGCAGTACTTC
-,12,TRBV4-3,-,TRBJ2-1,CASSQYGHEQFF,TGCGCCAGCAGCCAATACGGTCATGAGCAGTTCTTC
-,13,TRBV12-3/TRBV12-4,few,TRBJ1-5,CASRLGGNQPQHF,TGTGCCAGCAGACTAGGAGGGAATCAGCCCCAGCATTTT
TRBD1,14,TRBV10-3,few,TRBJ1-2,CAISRDSHNYGYTF,TGTGCCATCAGCCGGGACAGCCATAACTATGGCTACACCTTC
-,16,TRBV6-1,-,TRBJ2-7,CASSARQEGPASEQYF,TGTGCCAGCAGTGCCCGACAGGAAGGTCCGGCGTCCGAGCAGTACTTC
-,14,TRBV27,-,TRBJ2-1,CASSFGSFYNEQFF,TGTGCCAGCAGTTTCGGGAGTTTCTACAATGAGCAGTTCTTC
TRBD1,13,TRBV2,-,TRBJ1-2,CASVPQGASGYTF,TGTGCCAGCGTTCCCCAGGGGGCGAGTGGCTACACCTTC
TRBD2,17,TRBV4-1,-,TRBJ2-3,CASSQDYGLAGVDTQYF,TGCGCCAGCAGCCAAGATTACGGACTAGCGGGAGTAGATACGCAGTATTTT